This T cell receptor beta chain stems from a study of beta chain features in type 1 diabetes (dated by TCRdb to between 2017 and 2018). Concerning the study at large: Patients and healthy donors did not differ in mean age, gender distribution, total cell number or subset yield. In the study, recently diagnosed type 1 diabetes patients and matched healthy donors were compared on the TCRB repertoires of their sorted circulating CD4+ T cell subsets. Across all samples, fewer than 110,000,000 sorted cells were examined, and cell number per subset correlated strongly with RNA yield. Regulatory and stem cell-like memory subsets were obtained from only 8 patients and roughly eight healthy donors, while naive and central memory subsets were obtained from all 30 or so donors. What the authors observed across the whole study: Naive, central memory and regulatory TCRB repertoires appeared more similar among patients than among healthy donors. Because the HLA sub-analyses included only small numbers of individuals, any influence of HLA type on TCRB rearrangement was left unresolved. PCR may preferentially amplify shorter templates, but because patient and control samples were amplified and corrected together, any resulting skew would affect both groups equally. At VDJ recombination sites, patients with type 1 diabetes made fewer insertions and deleted more nucleotides, a pattern implying thymic rearrangement abnormalities. A moderate but significant shortening of TCRB CDR3 length was observed in type 1 diabetes patients in all four CD4+ subsets. Because cDNA rather than genomic DNA was sequenced, highly expressing activated cells could have been over-represented, although no difference in activation and CD3 levels was found between groups.

The entire isolated RNA was reverse transcribed using the High Capacity cDNA Reverse Transcription Kit, and thus expressed TCRB transcripts were sequenced. Deep immunoSEQ sequencing was performed on naive, central memory and regulatory T cell samples, with an average of roughly 4 million total reads per sample. Sorted cells were lysed in RLT buffer, and RNA was extracted using DNase-treated RNeasy Micro or Mini kits according to cell number. To prevent cross-contamination, every cell subset was processed on its own, while patient and healthy donor samples were processed together. TCRB sequences were amplified from cDNA with the immunoSEQ multiplex PCR, producing 87-bp fragments spanning the CDR3 region. Sequencing of the amplicons was performed on the Illumina HiSeq platform. Under the source paper's analysis protocol: PCR bias was computationally corrected using synthetic template baselines, reads within Hamming distance 2 were collapsed, and singletons that could not be merged were discarded. Reads were aligned to IMGT to assign V, D and J genes, CDR3 length, and insertions or deletions at six rearrangement sites. Within each subset, clonotype counts were normalized to the number of sorted cells before true diversity and Gini coefficients were calculated with the tcR R package. Repertoire sharing was quantified using the overlap coefficient calculated on TCRB nucleotide sequences. This is the immuneACCESS table as TCRdb keeps it, with only in-frame sequences that have V and J called. A part of the clones is gone; compared with another copy, unresolved V genes explain less than half, and the rest is unexplained. V, J and clone size are those of that table, while D and trimming were read from the DNA. The sample table lists about 160,000 clones, around 8.4% of them with a count of one. The biggest ten clones account for about 0.5% of the sample.

This clone occurred a few times. This clone's antigen is unknown. Base quality data are lacking; no much larger clone is found one base away. A single peripheral blood draw of around 0.11 L on average was collected from each donor into heparinised tubes. A BD FACSAria II and a panel including CD45RO, CCR7, CD25, CD127, CD95 and CD27 were used to sort naive, central memory, regulatory and stem cell-like memory CD4+ T cells. Purity was above 95% for every sorted population. PBMCs were separated immediately by Lymphoprep density gradient centrifugation and were stained directly, without being cultured. Samples were stained and sorted in pairs, with one healthy donor and one patient per experiment, so that batch effects were minimized. The sample was central memory CD4+ T cells from blood. The sequence was collected from a woman in her late teens or twenties with type 1 diabetes.

This receptor has the CDR3 CASSPGQGVTDTQYF. In nucleotides, the sequence is TGTGCCAGCTCACCGGGACAGGGAGTGACAGATACGCAGTATTTT. This receptor chain uses TRBV18 and TRBJ2-3, with TRBD1 matching 9 junction bases. From the cysteine through the phenylalanine, the CDR3 covers 15 amino acids. This entry keeps only the CDR3 DNA: 45 bases, framed from base 1. Trimming leaves V shorter by 3 bases and J shorter by 3 bases, with the junction holding 4 bases beyond the gene matches. From the germline V gene, CDR1 is KGHSH and CDR2 is LQKENI. Full variable domain (CDR3 extended with the reference TRBV18 and TRBJ2-3 proteins): NAGVMQNPRHLVRRRGQEARLRCSPMKGHSHVYWYRQLPEEGLKFMVYLQKENIIDESGMPKERFSAEFPKEGPSILRIQQVVRGDSAAYFCASSPGQGVTDTQYFGPGTRLTVL.